This T cell receptor (beta chain) comes out of a study of cytomegalovirus exposure and HLA in healthy donors. Whole-study results and caveats: Versus the roughly 670-donor mean, an Asian-associated ancestry cluster reportedly showed fewer N-insertions in a later analysis.

60 Vbeta and 13 Jbeta primers were used in PCR. Sequencing used immunoSEQ multiplex PCR; TCRdb keeps in-frame clones, though not all of them. The sample lists roughly 89,000 clones; around 80% were seen once. Deletions cut 2 bases from V and 2 bases from J, with 12 bases between. Germline-derived CDR1 and CDR2 are SGHTA and FQGTGA. The CDR3 has 16 amino acids. About this clone itself: Its specificity is unknown.

The origin of this receptor is a man in his late teens or twenties in good health and CMV-seronegative. J is TRBJ2-2 and V is TRBV7-3, with a possible D match to TRBD2 (5 bases). Sequenced material: PBMCs. The CDR3 region is CASSLGPGINTGELFF. CDR3 nucleotides: TGTGCCAGCAGCTTAGGCCCCGGGATCAACACCGGGGAGCTGTTTTTT.